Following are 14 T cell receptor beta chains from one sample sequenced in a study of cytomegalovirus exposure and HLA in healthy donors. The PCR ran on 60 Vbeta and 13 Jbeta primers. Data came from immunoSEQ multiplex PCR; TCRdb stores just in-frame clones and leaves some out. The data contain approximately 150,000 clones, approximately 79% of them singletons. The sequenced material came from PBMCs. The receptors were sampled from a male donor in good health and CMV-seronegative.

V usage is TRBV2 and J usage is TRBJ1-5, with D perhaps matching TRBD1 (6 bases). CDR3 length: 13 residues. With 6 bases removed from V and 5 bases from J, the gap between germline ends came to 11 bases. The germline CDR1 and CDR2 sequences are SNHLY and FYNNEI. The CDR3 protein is CASSQEGDQPQHF. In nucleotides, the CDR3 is TGTGCCAGCAGCCAAGAGGGGGATCAGCCCCAGCATTTT. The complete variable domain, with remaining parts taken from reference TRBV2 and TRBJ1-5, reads EPEVTQTPSHQVTQMGQEVILRCVPISNHLYFYWYRQILGQKVEFLVSFYNNEISEKSEIFDDQFSVERPDGSNFTLKIRSTKLEDSAMYFCASSQEGDQPQHFGDGTRLSIL.

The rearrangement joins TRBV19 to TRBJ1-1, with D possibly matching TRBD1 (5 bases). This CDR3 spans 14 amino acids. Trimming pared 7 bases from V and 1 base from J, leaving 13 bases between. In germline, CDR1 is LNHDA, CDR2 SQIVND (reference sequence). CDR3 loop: CASKRGDANTEAFF. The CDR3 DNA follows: TGTGCCAGTAAGCGGGGGGACGCGAACACTGAAGCTTTCTTT.

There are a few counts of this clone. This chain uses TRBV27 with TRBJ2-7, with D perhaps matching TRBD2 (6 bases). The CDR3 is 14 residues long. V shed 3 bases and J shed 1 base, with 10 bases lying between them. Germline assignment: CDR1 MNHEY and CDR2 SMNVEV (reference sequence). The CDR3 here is CASSLSGLSYEQYF. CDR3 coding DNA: TGTGCCAGCAGTTTGTCGGGACTTTCCTACGAGCAGTACTTC.

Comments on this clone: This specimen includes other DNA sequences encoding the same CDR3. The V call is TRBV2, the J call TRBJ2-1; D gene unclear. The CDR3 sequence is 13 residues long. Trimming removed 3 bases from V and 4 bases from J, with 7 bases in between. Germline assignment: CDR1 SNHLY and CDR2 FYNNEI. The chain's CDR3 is CASSEGPYNEQFF. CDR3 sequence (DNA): TGTGCCAGCAGTGAGGGCCCATACAATGAGCAGTTCTTC.

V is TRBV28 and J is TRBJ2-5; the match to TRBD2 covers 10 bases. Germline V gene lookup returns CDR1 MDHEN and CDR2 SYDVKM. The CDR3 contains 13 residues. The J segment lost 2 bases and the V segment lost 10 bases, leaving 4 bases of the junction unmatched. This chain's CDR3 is CAILAGNQETQYF. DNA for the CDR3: TGTGCCATACTAGCGGGGAATCAAGAGACCCAGTACTTC. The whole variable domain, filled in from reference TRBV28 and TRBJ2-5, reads DVKVTQSSRYLVKRTGEKVFLECVQDMDHENMFWYRQDPGLGLRLIYFSYDVKMKEKGDIPEGYSVSREKKERFSLILESASTNQTSMYLCAILAGNQETQYFGPGTRLLVL.

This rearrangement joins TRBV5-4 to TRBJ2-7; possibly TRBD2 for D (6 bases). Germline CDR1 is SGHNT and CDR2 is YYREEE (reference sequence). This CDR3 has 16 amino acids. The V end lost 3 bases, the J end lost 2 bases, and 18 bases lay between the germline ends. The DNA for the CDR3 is TGTGCCAGCAGCTCGGGTATTGCTGGGGGGACCTACGAGCAGTACTTC. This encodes CASSSGIAGGTYEQYF.

CDR3 nucleotides: TGTGCCAGCTCGCCGACAGGACTGAACACTGAAGCTTTCTTT. Encoded protein: CASSPTGLNTEAFF. The chain combines TRBV18 with TRBJ1-1; a weak D match, TRBD1 (6 bases). Trimming stripped 6 bases from V and 0 bases from J, with 11 bases between. In germline, CDR1 is KGHSH, CDR2 LQKENI. The CDR3 has 14 amino acids.

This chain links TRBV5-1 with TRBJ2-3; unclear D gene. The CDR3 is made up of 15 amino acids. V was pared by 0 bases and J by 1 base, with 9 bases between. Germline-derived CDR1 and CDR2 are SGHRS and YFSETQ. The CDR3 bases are TGCGCCAGCAGCTTGGATCCACGGGGCACAGATACGCAGTATTTT. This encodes CASSLDPRGTDTQYF.

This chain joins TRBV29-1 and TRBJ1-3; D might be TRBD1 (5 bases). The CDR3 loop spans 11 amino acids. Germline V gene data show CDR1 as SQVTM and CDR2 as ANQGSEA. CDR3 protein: CSGTSGNTIYF. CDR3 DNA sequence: TGCAGTGGGACTTCTGGAAACACCATATATTTT. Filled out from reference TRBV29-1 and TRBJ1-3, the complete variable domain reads SAVISQKPSRDICQRGTSLTIQCQVDSQVTMMFWYRQQPGQSLTLIATANQGSEATYESGFVIDKFPISRPNLTFSTLTVSNMSPEDSSIYLCSGTSGNTIYFGEGSWLTVV.

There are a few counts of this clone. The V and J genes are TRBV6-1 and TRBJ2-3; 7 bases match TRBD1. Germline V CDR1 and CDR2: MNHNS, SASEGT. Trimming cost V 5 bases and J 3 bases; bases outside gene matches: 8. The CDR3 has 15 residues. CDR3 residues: CASSRDRVTTDTQYF. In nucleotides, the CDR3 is TGTGCCAGCAGTAGAGACAGGGTGACGACAGATACGCAGTATTTT.

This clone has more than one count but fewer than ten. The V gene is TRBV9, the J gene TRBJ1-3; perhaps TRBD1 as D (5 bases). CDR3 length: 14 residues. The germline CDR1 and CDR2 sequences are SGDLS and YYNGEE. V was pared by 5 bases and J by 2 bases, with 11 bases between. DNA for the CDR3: TGTGCCAGCAGTGGGACGGGGGCTGGAAACACCATATATTTT. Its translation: CASSGTGAGNTIYF.

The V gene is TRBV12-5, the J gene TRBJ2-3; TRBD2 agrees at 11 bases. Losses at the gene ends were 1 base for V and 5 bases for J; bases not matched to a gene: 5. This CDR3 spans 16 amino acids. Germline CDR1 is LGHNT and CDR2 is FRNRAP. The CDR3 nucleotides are TGTGCTAGTGGTTTGGGACTAGCGGGGCTCGGAGATACGCAGTATTTT. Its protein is CASGLGLAGLGDTQYF.

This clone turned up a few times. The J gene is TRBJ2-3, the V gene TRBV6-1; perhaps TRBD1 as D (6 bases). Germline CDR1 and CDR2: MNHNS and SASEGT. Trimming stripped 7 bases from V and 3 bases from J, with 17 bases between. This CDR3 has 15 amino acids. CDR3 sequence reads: CASNVHRAWTDTQYF. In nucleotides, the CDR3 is TGTGCCAGCAATGTACACAGGGCATGGACAGATACGCAGTATTTT.

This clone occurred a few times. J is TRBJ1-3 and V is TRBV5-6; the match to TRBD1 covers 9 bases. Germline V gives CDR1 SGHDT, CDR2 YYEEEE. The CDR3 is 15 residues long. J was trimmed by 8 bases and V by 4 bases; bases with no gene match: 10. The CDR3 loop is CASSPGQGFADTIYF. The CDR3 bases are TGTGCCAGCAGCCCGGGACAGGGCTTCGCGGACACCATATATTTT.